The rows below give T cell receptor beta chains drawn from one sample of a study of identical twins. TCRdb passed the 5' RACE reads through MiXCR, listing each CDR3 protein once. The sample lists just under 650,000 distinct CDR3 sequences, 7.1% occurring once. This sample also belongs to another study, concerning yellow fever vaccine responses in identical twins.

Sequenced input: PBMCs. The receptor set was obtained from a young woman in good health. Each CDR3 is given without its conserved first and last residue. The order of the fields is D gene, V gene, J gene, CDR3 protein. A D gene is named only where the DNA matches it firmly.

TRBD1,TRBV18,TRBJ2-2,ASSLTGDNTGELF
-,TRBV24-1,TRBJ2-2,ATSDLTSGSVAGELF
-,TRBV15,TRBJ2-1,ATARGYNEQF
-,TRBV3-1,TRBJ2-5,ASKNSGDETQY
-,TRBV5-5,TRBJ1-2,ASSWGLQASYGYT
TRBD2,TRBV5-6,TRBJ2-5,ASGFRGGGRQTQY
-,TRBV18,TRBJ2-3,ASSPRDRDTQY
TRBD2,TRBV15,TRBJ2-5,ATSRDTGLAGAGTQY
TRBD1,TRBV5-1,TRBJ2-1,ASSQIGTGGRSSYNEQF
-,TRBV12-3/TRBV12-4,TRBJ2-3,ASTLADTQY
-,TRBV11-3,TRBJ2-5,ASSLDGVNQETQY
-,TRBV12-3/TRBV12-4,TRBJ2-2,ASSFGTGELF
-,TRBV28,TRBJ2-3,ATLVDTQY
-,TRBV7-3,TRBJ2-1,ASSSPTNNEQF
-,TRBV7-9,TRBJ2-1,ASSPLSLYNEQF
-,TRBV29-1,TRBJ2-2,SVAFKNTGELF
TRBD1,TRBV24-1,TRBJ1-2,ATSEPGQDYGYT
-,TRBV7-3,TRBJ2-3,ASSFGLGSTDTQY
-,TRBV7-9,TRBJ2-5,ASKLGSAETQY
TRBD2,TRBV6-1,TRBJ2-1,ASSRKGLEVDEQF
TRBD2,TRBV7-6,TRBJ2-1,ASSLDAGGTTEQF
-,TRBV6-5,TRBJ2-1,ASSYAGKIDEQF
TRBD2,TRBV12-3/TRBV12-4,TRBJ2-2,ASSSAILEGGRPTGELF
-,TRBV7-9,TRBJ2-5,ASSPRRQAETQY
-,TRBV9,TRBJ2-3,ASSAEGNTDTQY
-,TRBV12-3/TRBV12-4,TRBJ1-3,ASSVGKFGNTIY
-,TRBV3-1,TRBJ2-6,ASSQEKGGVRVANVLT
TRBD2,TRBV7-8,TRBJ2-2,ASSPRRLAGHTGELF
-,TRBV24-1,TRBJ2-7,ATSDLNGYEQY
-,TRBV5-4,TRBJ2-1,ASSPGPENYNEQF
-,TRBV20-1,TRBJ2-4,SARDLLASYPER
-,TRBV6-5,TRBJ1-2,ASSSGLNGYT
-,TRBV2,TRBJ2-1,ASSGQQGMDEQF
TRBD1,TRBV7-8,TRBJ2-6,ASSAHRGVHSGANVLT
-,TRBV19,TRBJ1-2,ASSIKRRLPNYGYT
TRBD2,TRBV20-1,TRBJ2-5,SARDWGLVETQY
-,TRBV7-2,TRBJ2-7,ASSLTPTSYEQY
-,TRBV5-1,TRBJ2-1,ASSLTGSTYNEQF
-,TRBV7-9,TRBJ2-5,ASSLVSSQETQY
-,TRBV5-8,TRBJ2-6,ASSLYGGAYSGANVLT
TRBD2,TRBV3-1,TRBJ2-1,ASSPGTSGLSSYNEQF
TRBD2,TRBV11-3,TRBJ2-7,ASSPGLVDEQY
TRBD1,TRBV5-1,TRBJ2-5,ASSPGRRGMWEETQY
-,TRBV5-1,TRBJ2-7,ASSRLGKGEQY
-,TRBV3-1,TRBJ2-3,ASSQAVYTQY
-,TRBV15,TRBJ2-2,ATSDPSNTGELF
TRBD1,TRBV5-6,TRBJ1-3,ASSPTGGSNGNTIY
TRBD1,TRBV7-9,TRBJ2-1,ASSSGTGTTYNEQF
-,TRBV4-1,TRBJ2-2,ASSQVGMNTGELF
-,TRBV27,TRBJ2-1,ASSTRLDHSYNEQF
-,TRBV24-1,TRBJ1-5,ATSDFGHQPQH
TRBD1,TRBV29-1,TRBJ1-3,SVTGSGNTIY
TRBD1,TRBV7-8,TRBJ2-2,ASSLAGWGQGDTGELF